The 10 T cell receptor beta chains given below trace back to one sample, sequenced in a study of regulatory T cells in long-lasting Graves disease. Both iRepertoire HTBI primers and Arm-PCR of CDR3 regions were used to build the TCR beta libraries. TCRdb used MiXCR to reprocess the multiplex PCR reads, holding one entry per CDR3 protein. The data hold 400,000 to 600,000 distinct CDR3 sequences, with 20% to 25% observed a single time. As to time point: persistent/refractory GD, antithyroid drugs over 5 years with positive TRAb. From PBMCs, RNA was extracted and then used to make the TCR library. Specimen: peripheral blood mononuclear cells (PBMCs), collected when the disease was refractory, from a patient treated with antithyroid drugs. The receptors shown here come from a female donor with Graves disease.

This clonotype was seen more than once but under ten times. The rearrangement uses TRBV30 and TRBJ1-6; D gene uncertain. Trimming removed 0 bases at V and 9 bases at J, with 6 bases between. Germline V gene data show CDR1 as GTSNPN and CDR2 as SVGIG (reference sequence). This CDR3 is 12 amino acids long. For the CDR3, the DNA is TGTGCCTGGAGTGTGGCAGGTTCACCCCTCCACTTT. Amino acid sequence: CAWSVAGSPLHF.

This clonotype was seen a handful of times. CDR3 in DNA: TGTGCCAGCAGCCCGGCGACTGAAGCGGGAGACCCAAACGTCGACGAGCAGTACTTC. Protein product: CASSPATEAGDPNVDEQYF. The gene calls are TRBV13 and TRBJ2-7; 8 positions agree with TRBD2. The CDR3 totals 19 residues. V trimming: 5 bases; J trimming: 5 bases; junction bases outside the gene matches: 23. CDR1 is PRHDT, CDR2 FYEKMQ, per germline (reference sequence).

The genes are TRBV24-1 and TRBJ1-3; maybe TRBD1 (6 bases). V was clipped by 3 bases and J by 0 bases, with 11 bases between them. The CDR3 length is 16 residues. Germline CDR1 KGHDR, CDR2 SFDVKD. The CDR3 loop reads CATSDPQGNSGNTIYF. The CDR3 DNA reads TGTGCCACCAGTGATCCGCAGGGGAACTCTGGAAACACCATATATTTT.

This sequence joins TRBV6-5 and TRBJ1-2; D unresolved. The V end was cut by 0 bases, the J end by 3 bases, with 11 bases between. The length of the CDR3 is 15 residues. Germline V lookup: CDR1 MNHEY, CDR2 SVGAGI. The CDR3 spells CASSYSRRSHYGYTF. Here the CDR3 DNA reads TGTGCCAGCAGTTACTCGCGTCGCAGTCACTATGGCTACACCTTC.

This clonotype was seen at least ten times. The chain recombines TRBV6-2 or TRBV6-3 with TRBJ1-1; no clear D gene. The V end was cut by 0 bases, the J end by 5 bases, with 16 bases between. Germline values: CDR1 MNHEY, CDR2 SVGEGT. The CDR3 totals 16 residues. This CDR3 reads CASSYSTDISGTEAFF. In DNA form, the CDR3 reads TGTGCCAGCAGTTACTCGACCGACATAAGTGGTACTGAAGCTTTCTTT.

As to this clonotype: A much larger clone differs by one base, so this may be a read error. The chain uses TRBV11-3 and TRBJ2-7; 8 nucleotides align to TRBD1. V dropped 5 bases and J dropped 5; count of bases not matched to a gene: 5. The CDR3 is 13 residues long. Germline values: CDR1 SGHNT, CDR2 YENEEA. This CDR3 is CASSKGTGHEQYF. DNA of the CDR3: TGTGCCAGCAGCAAAGGGACAGGCCACGAGCAGTACTTC.

This clonotype was detected ten times or more. The J gene is TRBJ1-5, the V gene TRBV2; 9 bases align to TRBD1. There are 15 residues in the CDR3. J gave up 2 bases and V 5 bases, and 4 bases lay outside the gene matches. Germline V CDR1 and CDR2: SNHLY, FYNNEI. The CDR3 loop is CASSPQGAGNQPQHF. CDR3 DNA: TGTGCCAGCAGTCCACAGGGGGCCGGCAATCAGCCCCAGCATTTT.

This clonotype was seen at least ten times. The J gene is TRBJ1-1, the V gene TRBV28; 9 bases are a match to TRBD1. V dropped 5 bases and J dropped 11; count of bases not matched to a gene: 12. Germline values: CDR1 MDHEN, CDR2 SYDVKM. The CDR3 is 14 residues long. The CDR3 protein is CASSKPRDRVRAFF. As DNA, the CDR3 is TGTGCCAGCAGTAAGCCTCGGGACAGGGTGCGGGCTTTCTTT. The full variable domain, rest sourced from reference TRBV28 and TRBJ1-1, is DVKVTQSSRYLVKRTGEKVFLECVQDMDHENMFWYRQDPGLGLRLIYFSYDVKMKEKGDIPEGYSVSREKKERFSLILESASTNQTSMYLCASSKPRDRVRAFFGQGTRLTVV.

This clonotype was counted many times. The chain employs TRBV7-2 and TRBJ2-7; D is undetermined. The CDR3 loop spans 13 amino acids. V was pared by 0 bases and J by 4 bases, with 7 bases between. Germline V gene lookup returns CDR1 SGHTA and CDR2 FQGNSA. The CDR3, as DNA: TGTGCCAGCAGCTTAGCGGCGGCTTACGAGCAGTACTTC. Amino acids: CASSLAAAYEQYF.

This clonotype was found many times. The gene calls are TRBV6-1 and TRBJ1-6; possible D gene TRBD1, 6 bases. Trimming removed 2 bases at V and 13 bases at J, with 18 bases between. Germline-derived CDR1 and CDR2 are MNHNS and SASEGT. The CDR3 totals 15 residues. This chain's CDR3 is CASSERAGEWFPLHF. Here the CDR3 DNA reads TGTGCCAGCAGTGAAAGGGCAGGGGAGTGGTTCCCCCTCCACTTT.